This TCR beta chain stems from a study of blood T cell repertoires in COVID-19 (dated by TCRdb to the early 2020s). In the study overall: Samples from collaborators originated in the United States, Italy and Spain and spanned both the acute and convalescent phases of COVID-19. The material from the prospective study consisted of cDNA or gDNA derived from T cells, B-cell-depleted T cells, or PBMCs. Subjects who had been exposed to COVID-19, were actively infected with it, or had recovered from it provided the deeply sampled blood TCRbeta repertoires that made up the dataset. The repertoires were released in a freely available public database meant as a resource for research on the immune response to SARS-CoV-2. Samples were obtained from the ongoing ImmuneRACE study (first 160 participants) and from 1,000 to 1,500 subjects provided by 6 global collaborators. The sample metadata nearly always contained a de-identified subject ID, COVID-19 status, age in years and sex. Where available, HLA class I and class II types were taken from metadata supplied by the sample provider and were not determined by assay-based typing. Beyond this particular receptor, the publication reports: How much clinical and demographic metadata was included differed by source and by participant, and the metadata was provided uncurated.

TCRbeta CDR3 regions were amplified from genomic DNA by means of the immunoSEQ Assay, a bias-controlled multiplex PCR. Concerning the study's data processing: Nucleated cell counts per sample were estimated from amplification of reference gene primers within the assay. To quantify the absolute abundance of each unique TCRbeta CDR3 rearrangement, sequence reads were collapsed and filtered. For each sample, productive Simpson clonality was calculated by taking the square root of Simpson's diversity index across productive rearrangements. TCRdb took over this immuneACCESS table, retaining in-frame rearrangements with V and J assigned. Such tables are incomplete; in checked studies, under half of the missing clones stem from an unresolved V gene, and the remainder is unexplained. V, J and clone size are those of that table, while D and trimming were read from the DNA. The sample table shows 150,000 to 200,000 clones, and approximately 88% are seen once. The top ten hold 5% to 8.5% of the sample.

Measured from the cysteine to the phenylalanine, the CDR3 is 15 residues long. The read is trimmed to its CDR3 DNA, 45 bases read in frame from base 1. CDR1 and CDR2 were assigned from the germline V gene as SGHAT and FQNNGV. V loses 4 bases at its end and J loses 6 bases; junction bases beyond the gene matches: 10. Participants in the prospective study were aged roughly 18 to 100 years, lived in 20 to 30 United States geographic areas, and enrolled through a virtual design. In the prospective study, participants were assigned to cohorts based on the clinical history participants reported in a screening survey and a study questionnaire. Recovered participants in ImmuneRACE Cohort 3 were defined as having two consecutive negative NP/OP PCR tests, clearance from a healthcare professional, or resolution of symptoms. In the prospective study, mobile phlebotomists collected whole blood, serum and a nasopharyngeal or oropharyngeal swab from each participant. Over an approximately 2-month period, participants in the prospective study had the option of providing additional blood draws and questionnaires. Prospective study blood samples were shipped either frozen or at room temperature before DNA extraction.

In regard to this clone: Its antigen specificity is not known. Base qualities are not recorded, but no much larger clone differs from it by a single base.

Sequenced material: PBMCs or T cells enriched from blood (not recorded which). Recombination joined TRBV11-2 with TRBJ1-2; 8 bases in between match TRBD1. This sequence originates from a woman aged 50 to 65 who had recovered from COVID-19. In nucleotides, the sequence is TGTGCCAGCAGCTCTGGGGACAGGCTCGCTAATGGCTACACCTTC. This yields the protein CASSSGDRLANGYTF.